What follows is one TCR beta chain and its context. Its antigen target is currently unknown. Base qualities are not recorded, but no much larger clone differs from it by a single base. Including cysteine and phenylalanine, the CDR3 has 15 amino acids. Left in the record is the CDR3 DNA by itself, 45 bases read in frame from the first base. From the germline V gene (reference sequence), CDR1 is LNHNV and CDR2 is YYDKDF. Trimming takes 8 bases off V and 1 base off J; junction bases not matched to a gene: 6. This specimen belongs to a study of OX40 agonist ivuxolimab in advanced cancers. With regard to the full study: The costimulatory receptor OX40 (CD134) was targeted by ivuxolimab, a fully human IgG2 agonistic monoclonal antibody. Partial responses occurred in three dose-escalation patients, of whom one had hepatocellular carcinoma and two had cutaneous melanoma. A male proportion of 82.7% and a mean age of 60 years, ranging from roughly 23 to 90, were recorded for the dose-escalation cohort. The purpose of peripheral TCRbeta sequencing was to test whether ivuxolimab changed TCR sequence diversity and led to clonal T-cell expansion. Patients were allowed to have had prior anti-PD-1, anti-PD-L1 or anti-CTLA-4 therapy, and approximately 43% of the dose-escalation patients had previously received checkpoint inhibitors. The paper describes the monotherapy dose-escalation part (N of about 47 patients) of the phase I trial of ivuxolimab. Of the roughly 52 dose-escalation patients, hepatocellular carcinoma was present in some 19, melanoma in around 15, renal cell carcinoma in 9 and head and neck cancer in 9. Intravenous ivuxolimab was administered to patients every 2 weeks at six dose levels: 0.01, 0.1, 0.3, 1.5, 3 and 10 mg/kg.

Patients with a history of autoimmune disease or receiving systemic immunosuppression were excluded from the trial. Peripheral blood for TCR sequencing was collected from all dose cohorts at baseline, on cycle 4 day 1, and on cycle 7 day 1. The samples were drawn from a first-in-human, open-label, multicenter phase I dose-escalation trial of ivuxolimab. Adults with locally advanced or metastatic melanoma, renal cell, hepatocellular, or head and neck squamous cell carcinoma were enrolled in the trial. Before TCR sequencing, CD4+ T cells and CD8+ T cells from peripheral blood were sorted into separate populations. Genomic DNA was extracted from sorted cells for sequencing of the TCRbeta CDR3 region. The immunoSEQ Assay was used to sequence the TCRbeta CDR3 regions. In TCRdb, the immuneACCESS table is reduced to in-frame sequences with V and J assigned. These tables do not hold every clone; where another copy was compared, an unresolved V gene accounts for under half, and the others remain unexplained. This sample lists 65,000 to 80,000 clones; less than 90% were detected once. Under 15% of the sample is taken by the ten largest.

The full study reports these points: Low levels of normalized T-cell clonal expansion were also seen in some nonresponding patients. Which antigens the clonally expanded peripheral T cells were specific for was not determined. On average, CD8+ T cells showed more expanded clones than CD4+ T cells after ivuxolimab. In the 0.1-3.0 mg/kg groups, partial responders were among the patients with the lowest normalized peripheral clonal expansion, particularly in CD8+ T cells. At doses of 0.1 to 3.0 mg/kg, clonal expansion of both CD4+ and CD8+ blood T cells was observed from baseline to week 6.

The clonotype was recovered from an adult with an advanced solid tumor such as melanoma, head and neck, liver or kidney cancer. The chain couples TRBV15 to TRBJ2-5; 11 central nucleotides agree with TRBD2. This specimen consisted of CD4+ or CD8+ T cells sorted from blood, obtained in a trial of the OX40 agonist ivuxolimab. Here is the DNA: TGTGCCACCGCAGGACTAGCGGGTCTCCAAGAGACCCAGTACTTC. Its amino acids are CATAGLAGLQETQYF. The variable domain in full, with residues beyond the CDR3 obtained from the reference TRBV15 and TRBJ2-5 genes, is DAMVIQNPRYQVTQFGKPVTLSCSQTLNHNVMYWYQQKSSQAPKLLFHYYDKDFNNEADTPDNFQSRRPNTSFCFLDIRSPGLGDTAMYLCATAGLAGLQETQYFGPGTRLLVL.